One sample yielded the 6 T cell receptor beta chains listed below, sequenced in a study of spatial heterogeneity in lung cancer. Each CDR3 protein is one row after TCRdb ran MiXCR on the 5' RACE reads. Of roughly 48,000 distinct CDR3 sequences in the sample, approximately 5% were seen once. Time point described: sample taken at primary tumor resection. Sequencing covered unsorted whole RNA taken from tumor, nontumor lung or frozen PBMC. Sequenced here: PBMCs, sampled at surgery. Receptors were obtained from a male donor with early-stage non-small cell lung cancer.

This clonotype was found many times. This chain links TRBV7-2 with TRBJ1-2; tentatively, D is TRBD1 (6 bases). The CDR3 is made up of 13 amino acids. The V and J ends lost 4 bases and 5 bases respectively, with 11 bases between them. The germline V gene has CDR1 SGHTA and CDR2 FQGNSA. The chain's CDR3 is CASSSQTGYGYTF. The CDR3 DNA sequence: TGTGCCAGCAGCTCACAGACAGGTTATGGCTACACCTTC.

In this sample, this clonotype turned up many times. The chain links TRBV15 to TRBJ2-5, with D unclear. The CDR3 runs to 11 residues. Germline assignment: CDR1 LNHNV and CDR2 YYDKDF (reference sequence). The V and J ends lost 9 bases and 5 bases respectively, with 10 bases between them. CDR3 nucleotide sequence: TGTGCCACTGCCGTTAGGGAGACCCAGTACTTC. This codes for CATAVRETQYF.

Details on this clonotype: A clone one base away is much larger, so this may be a read error. The chain uses TRBV11-1 and TRBJ2-2; D is unclear. Trimming took 1 base from V and 7 from J, leaving 7 bases between them. Germline values: CDR1 SGHAT, CDR2 FQDESV (reference sequence). The CDR3 covers 13 residues. This CDR3 is CASSLEGIGELFF. The CDR3 DNA reads as TGTGCCAGCAGCTTAGAAGGTATCGGGGAGCTGTTTTTT. Supplemented by reference TRBV11-1 and TRBJ2-2, the full variable domain reads EAEVAQSPRYKITEKSQAVAFWCDPISGHATLYWYRQILGQGPELLVQFQDESVVDDSQLPKDRFSAERLKGVDSTLKIQPAELGDSAMYLCASSLEGIGELFFGEGSRLTVL.

This clonotype came up many times. CDR3 sequence reads: CASSLVLATNEQFF. The DNA of the CDR3 is TGTGCCAGCAGTTTAGTACTAGCCACCAATGAGCAGTTCTTC. The genes are TRBV28 and TRBJ2-1; perhaps TRBD2 as D (6 bases). Germline assignment: CDR1 MDHEN and CDR2 SYDVKM. The CDR3 is 14 residues long. Trimming shortened V by 2 bases and J by 6 bases, and 11 bases separated the two germline ends.

This clonotype occurred many times. The CDR3, as DNA: TGTGCCAGCTCCGGGGGGAACACTGAAGCTTTCTTT. Translating gives CASSGGNTEAFF. The rearrangement uses TRBV7-9 and TRBJ1-1, with D possibly TRBD1 on 5 matching bases. The CDR3 totals 12 residues. V shed 8 bases and J shed 1 base, with 8 bases lying between them. Germline CDR1 and CDR2: SEHNR and FQNEAQ (reference sequence).

This clonotype was recorded at least ten times. The chain couples TRBV6-6 to TRBJ2-3, with D possibly being TRBD1 or TRBD2 (5 bases each). The CDR3 totals 15 residues. Germline loops: CDR1 MNHNY, CDR2 SVGAGI (reference sequence). V was shortened by 2 bases and J by 0 bases, with 9 bases between the two germline ends. CDR3 DNA sequence: TGTGCCAGCAGTTACGGGGACGCTAGCACAGATACGCAGTATTTT. This translates into CASSYGDASTDTQYF.